The 17 T cell receptor beta chains given below trace back to one sample, sequenced in a study of T cell changes during pregnancy in multiple sclerosis. Sequenced by immunoSEQ multiplex PCR; TCRdb stores in-frame clones only, minus some. The profile covers around 85,000 clones, with about 91% appearing a single time and around 3.4% taken by the ten largest. The starting material was PBMCs, obtained in the first trimester of pregnancy. The receptor source for this set is a female donor in good health, serving as a control in a pregnancy study. Some clones in this sample may be carry-over from other donors' samples.

The gene calls are TRBV7-2 and TRBJ1-6, with 10 nucleotides matching TRBD1. Germline CDR1 is SGHTA and CDR2 is FQGNSA. The junction had 8 bases not matched to a gene; V was cut back by 6 bases and J by 9 bases. This CDR3 is 15 amino acids long. CDR3 loop: CASSFGGQGISPLHF. CDR3 coding DNA: TGTGCCAGCAGTTTTGGGGGACAGGGGATTTCACCCCTCCACTTT.

The V call is TRBV10-1, the J call TRBJ1-5; D remains unclear. Germline loops: CDR1 WNHNN, CDR2 SYGVQD (reference sequence). The CDR3 is made up of 15 amino acids. V lost 4 bases and J lost 0, with 10 bases in between. The CDR3 DNA sequence: TGCGCCAGCAGTGTCCCGGGAGGTAGCAATCAGCCCCAGCATTTT. This sequence encodes CASSVPGGSNQPQHF.

The rearrangement uses TRBV28 and TRBJ2-1; D uncertain. The CDR3 contains 13 residues. The V gene's germline CDR1 is MDHEN and CDR2 SYDVKM. The V gene lost 5 bases and the J gene lost 4 bases, with 9 bases spanning the gap. CDR3 protein: CASSTTLYNEQFF. CDR3 coding DNA: TGTGCCAGCAGTACCACCCTATACAATGAGCAGTTCTTC. The full variable domain, rest sourced from reference TRBV28 and TRBJ2-1, is DVKVTQSSRYLVKRTGEKVFLECVQDMDHENMFWYRQDPGLGLRLIYFSYDVKMKEKGDIPEGYSVSREKKERFSLILESASTNQTSMYLCASSTTLYNEQFFGPGTRLTVL.

Details on this clone: Different DNA sequences within this sample yield the same CDR3. The V call is TRBV5-1, the J call TRBJ2-7, with 9 bases aligning to TRBD1. Germline lookup yields CDR1 SGHRS and CDR2 YFSETQ. CDR3 length: 14 amino acids. Trimming cost V 3 bases and J 2 bases; bases outside gene matches: 3. The CDR3 spells CASSSGQGTYEQYF. As DNA, the CDR3 is TGCGCCAGCAGCTCAGGACAGGGGACCTACGAGCAGTACTTC. Combining the CDR3 with reference TRBV5-1 and TRBJ2-7 gives the whole variable domain KAGVTQTPRYLIKTRGQQVTLSCSPISGHRSVSWYQQTPGQGLQFLFEYFSETQRNKGNFPGRFSGRQFSNSRSEMNVSTLELGDSALYLCASSSGQGTYEQYFGPGTRLTVT.

This chain connects TRBV18 to TRBJ1-4; D perhaps matches TRBD1 (6 bases). Deletions cut 1 base from V and 5 bases from J, with 8 bases between. Germline V gene sequence: CDR1 KGHSH, CDR2 LQKENI. This CDR3 contains 14 residues. CDR3 sequence reads: CASSPRTANEKLFF. CDR3 bases: TGTGCCAGCTCACCACGGACAGCAAATGAAAAACTGTTTTTT.

The rearrangement links TRBV18 to TRBJ2-1; no reliable D call. The CDR3 totals 14 residues. The germline V gene encodes CDR1 KGHSH and CDR2 LQKENI. V was shortened by 3 bases and J by 3 bases, with 9 bases between the two germline ends. In DNA form, the CDR3 reads TGTGCCAGCTCACCCCCGACTGACTACAATGAGCAGTTCTTC. Its translation is CASSPPTDYNEQFF.

The CDR3 sequence is CASSTPESYGYTF. The CDR3 nucleotides read TGTGCCAGCAGTACCCCGGAGTCCTATGGCTACACCTTC. The gene calls are TRBV6-5 and TRBJ1-2; D ambiguous. CDR1 and CDR2 from the germline V gene are MNHEY and SVGAGI. The CDR3 loop spans 13 amino acids. V lost 5 bases and J 4 bases, leaving 11 bases between the germline ends.

The rearrangement joins TRBV9 to TRBJ2-2; D is unresolved. The CDR3 has 16 residues. Germline V lookup: CDR1 SGDLS, CDR2 YYNGEE. Trimming cost V 2 bases and J 0 bases, with 11 bases left between them. CDR3 sequence: CASSVETPANTGELFF. CDR3 nucleotide sequence: TGTGCCAGCAGCGTTGAAACTCCCGCGAACACCGGGGAGCTGTTTTTT.

The chain combines TRBV5-4 with TRBJ1-1; D perhaps matches TRBD1 (6 bases). Trimming took 0 bases from V and 5 from J, leaving 14 bases between them. There are 15 residues in the CDR3. Germline V lookup: CDR1 SGHNT, CDR2 YYREEE (reference sequence). CDR3 DNA: TGTGCCAGCAGCTTGGGTACGGGGGGGCGGACTGAAGCTTTCTTT. This sequence encodes CASSLGTGGRTEAFF. The whole variable domain, filled in from reference TRBV5-4 and TRBJ1-1, reads ETGVTQSPTHLIKTRGQQVTLRCSSQSGHNTVSWYQQALGQGPQFIFQYYREEENGRGNFPPRFSGLQFPNYSSELNVNALELDDSALYLCASSLGTGGRTEAFFGQGTRLTVV.

This clone has a single count. The chain combines TRBV10-2 with TRBJ1-6; TRBD1 matches 9 bases. CDR3 length equals 14 residues. V lost 8 bases and J lost 8; bases outside the gene matches: 7. CDR1 is WSHSY, CDR2 SAAADI, per germline. CDR3 residues: CASGQGQGYSPLHF. The CDR3 DNA reads TGCGCCAGCGGGCAGGGACAGGGTTATTCACCCCTCCACTTT.

The CDR3 protein is CASSQNRGLNTGELFF. In DNA, the CDR3 is TGTGCCAGCAGCCAAAACAGGGGGCTGAACACCGGGGAGCTGTTTTTT. The chain is built from TRBV14 and TRBJ2-2; the match to TRBD1 covers 9 bases. Germline lookup yields CDR1 SGHDN and CDR2 FVKESK. This CDR3 contains 16 residues. V was clipped by 2 bases and J by 1 base; unmatched bases: 2. The full variable domain, with the rest looked up from reference TRBV14 and TRBJ2-2, is EAGVTQFPSHSVIEKGQTVTLRCDPISGHDNLYWYRRVMGKEIKFLLHFVKESKQDESGMPNNRFLAERTGGTYSTLKVQPAELEDSGVYFCASSQNRGLNTGELFFGEGSRLTVL.

The V gene is TRBV28, the J gene TRBJ1-2; D not resolved. The germline V and J ends were trimmed by 5 bases and 10 bases, with 17 bases remaining between them. Germline assignment: CDR1 MDHEN and CDR2 SYDVKM. The CDR3 is made up of 13 amino acids. The CDR3 DNA follows: TGTGCCAGCAGTGCCCTCCAGACGGGAACCTACACCTTC. Encoded protein: CASSALQTGTYTF.

The chain joins TRBV14 to TRBJ2-5; D call uncertain. Trimming cost V 1 base and J 1 base, with 4 bases left between them. Germline V lookup: CDR1 SGHDN, CDR2 FVKESK. The CDR3 has 13 residues. This CDR3 reads CASSQGGQETQYF. Written as DNA, the CDR3 is TGTGCCAGCAGCCAAGGCGGCCAAGAGACCCAGTACTTC.

This chain uses TRBV7-8 with TRBJ1-5, with D maybe TRBD1 (5 bases). The CDR3 has 15 amino acids. The germline gives CDR1 SGHVS, CDR2 FQNEAQ. V was shortened by 5 bases and J by 0 bases, with 11 bases between the two germline ends. CDR3 region: CASSQDIYSNQPQHF. The CDR3 DNA follows: TGTGCCAGCAGCCAGGACATTTATAGCAATCAGCCCCAGCATTTT.

V and J are TRBV7-8 and TRBJ2-5; 7 positions match TRBD1. After removal of 1 base from V and 2 bases from J, the junction contained 10 bases not matched to a gene. The CDR3 has 17 residues. From germline, CDR1 is SGHVS and CDR2 FQNEAQ. CDR3 DNA sequence: TGTGCCAGCAGCTTAGACTTTGGACGGGACAGACAAGAGACCCAGTACTTC. It is translated as CASSLDFGRDRQETQYF.

This clone was seen a few times. The rearrangement uses TRBV2 and TRBJ1-3; the match to TRBD1 covers 9 bases. The V gene end was trimmed by 5 bases and the J gene end by 3 bases; junction bases not matched to a gene: 5. The CDR3 consists of 15 residues. The germline V gene has CDR1 SNHLY and CDR2 FYNNEI. CDR3 residues: CASSSTGGYGNTIYF. In nucleotides, the CDR3 is TGTGCCAGCAGTTCCACAGGGGGCTATGGAAACACCATATATTTT.

The gene calls are TRBV28 and TRBJ2-5; D might be TRBD1 (6 bases). The CDR3 sequence is 14 residues long. Per germline, CDR1 MDHEN and CDR2 SYDVKM. V lost 3 bases to trimming and J lost 5 bases, with 13 bases between them. CDR3 amino acids: CASSFQGTRETQYF. The CDR3 nucleotides are TGTGCCAGCAGTTTCCAGGGGACCCGGGAGACCCAGTACTTC.